This T cell receptor beta chain derives from a study of control samples from healthy donors and cancer patients. Sequenced by immunoSEQ multiplex PCR; TCRdb stores in-frame clones only, minus some. The sample records approximately 60,000 clones, 85% being singletons. Deletions cut 3 bases from V and 8 bases from J, with 19 bases between. There are 16 residues in the CDR3. CDR1 is MDHEN, CDR2 SYDVKM, per germline. This TCR came from a man in his forties in good health. This chain joins TRBV28 and TRBJ1-4; D possibly corresponds to TRBD1 (5 bases). Sequencing was done on a sample of blood. The CDR3 DNA follows: TGTGCCAGCAGTTTTGGGTGGGGGAAAGGGAACGAAAAACTGTTTTTT. The encoded protein is CASSFGWGKGNEKLFF. The whole variable domain, filled in from reference TRBV28 and TRBJ1-4, reads DVKVTQSSRYLVKRTGEKVFLECVQDMDHENMFWYRQDPGLGLRLIYFSYDVKMKEKGDIPEGYSVSREKKERFSLILESASTNQTSMYLCASSFGWGKGNEKLFFGSGTQLSVL.